These T cell receptor beta chains were read from a single sample in a study of cytomegalovirus exposure and HLA in healthy donors. Libraries were prepared by immunoSEQ multiplex PCR; TCRdb keeps only in-frame clonotypes and omits some of them. The sample includes 150,000 to 200,000 clones, roughly 84% of them seen just once. What was sequenced was PBMCs. The receptors come from a boy younger than 10 in good health and CMV-seronegative. The CDR3 runs from the conserved cysteine through the conserved F or W. The order of the fields is D gene, CDR3 length, V gene, clone size, J gene, CDR3 protein, CDR3 DNA. The D gene is left open where the match is weak. Clone size is shown for a subset of rows, as once, few, many or a class of expanded clone.

D gene: .; CDR3 length: 11; V gene: TRBV7-9; clone size: .; J gene: TRBJ2-3; CDR3 protein: CASSPDYAQYF; CDR3 DNA: TGTGCCAGCAGCCCCGACTATGCGCAGTATTTT
D gene: TRBD2; CDR3 length: 16; V gene: TRBV27; clone size: .; J gene: TRBJ2-7; CDR3 protein: CASSRLWREGPHEQYF; CDR3 DNA: TGTGCCAGCAGCAGACTTTGGCGGGAGGGCCCCCACGAGCAGTACTTC
D gene: TRBD1; CDR3 length: 12; V gene: TRBV5-4; clone size: once; J gene: TRBJ2-5; CDR3 protein: CASSRTGQTQYF; CDR3 DNA: TGTGCCAGCAGCCGGACAGGGCAGACCCAGTACTTC
D gene: TRBD1; CDR3 length: 16; V gene: TRBV29-1; clone size: few; J gene: TRBJ1-5; CDR3 protein: CSVPGQGSYSNQPQHF; CDR3 DNA: TGCAGCGTCCCGGGACAGGGCTCTTATAGCAATCAGCCCCAGCATTTT
D gene: TRBD2; CDR3 length: 16; V gene: TRBV27; clone size: few; J gene: TRBJ2-1; CDR3 protein: CASRTRLAGYYNEQFF; CDR3 DNA: TGTGCCAGCAGAACCCGACTAGCGGGGTACTACAATGAGCAGTTCTTC
D gene: TRBD2; CDR3 length: 14; V gene: TRBV19; clone size: once; J gene: TRBJ2-7; CDR3 protein: CASSTGLAEYEQYF; CDR3 DNA: TGTGCCAGTAGTACCGGACTAGCGGAGTACGAGCAGTACTTC
D gene: .; CDR3 length: 15; V gene: TRBV5-1; clone size: .; J gene: TRBJ2-3; CDR3 protein: CASSLKSGATDTQYF; CDR3 DNA: TGCGCCAGCAGCTTGAAGAGTGGGGCCACAGATACGCAGTATTTT
D gene: TRBD2; CDR3 length: 18; V gene: TRBV9; clone size: .; J gene: TRBJ2-3; CDR3 protein: CASSASLGTSGHTDTQYF; CDR3 DNA: TGTGCCAGCAGCGCCTCCCTTGGGACTAGCGGCCACACAGATACGCAGTATTTT
D gene: TRBD2; CDR3 length: 17; V gene: TRBV12-5; clone size: .; J gene: TRBJ2-1; CDR3 protein: CASGWGGLSGREDEQFF; CDR3 DNA: TGTGCTAGTGGTTGGGGGGGACTTAGCGGGAGAGAGGATGAGCAGTTCTTC
D gene: .; CDR3 length: 16; V gene: TRBV6-1; clone size: .; J gene: TRBJ1-2; CDR3 protein: CASSEGRTRPTYGYTF; CDR3 DNA: TGTGCCAGCAGTGAGGGCCGGACTCGCCCCACGTATGGCTACACCTTC
D gene: TRBD2; CDR3 length: 14; V gene: TRBV7-9; clone size: .; J gene: TRBJ2-1; CDR3 protein: CASSRLAGENEQFF; CDR3 DNA: TGTGCCAGCAGCCGACTAGCGGGAGAGAATGAGCAGTTCTTC
D gene: TRBD1; CDR3 length: 12; V gene: TRBV30; clone size: .; J gene: TRBJ1-1; CDR3 protein: CAWTEGQGRAFF; CDR3 DNA: TGTGCCTGGACCGAAGGACAGGGGCGAGCTTTCTTT
D gene: .; CDR3 length: 14; V gene: TRBV28; clone size: .; J gene: TRBJ1-1; CDR3 protein: CASSLHEAPEEAFF; CDR3 DNA: TGTGCCAGCAGTTTACATGAGGCTCCGGAGGAAGCTTTCTTT
D gene: .; CDR3 length: 13; V gene: TRBV19; clone size: .; J gene: TRBJ2-7; CDR3 protein: CASSIGGSYEQYF; CDR3 DNA: TGTGCCAGTAGTATCGGCGGCTCCTACGAGCAGTACTTC
D gene: TRBD2; CDR3 length: 15; V gene: TRBV2; clone size: .; J gene: TRBJ2-1; CDR3 protein: CATLVRGGRDNEQFF; CDR3 DNA: TGTGCCACCTTGGTGAGGGGAGGGCGGGACAATGAGCAGTTCTTC
D gene: .; CDR3 length: 14; V gene: TRBV5-4; clone size: .; J gene: TRBJ2-7; CDR3 protein: CASSHDFLTYEQYF; CDR3 DNA: TGTGCCAGCAGCCACGACTTTCTAACCTACGAGCAGTACTTC
D gene: .; CDR3 length: 14; V gene: TRBV28; clone size: few; J gene: TRBJ1-5; CDR3 protein: CASSLEGIHQPQHF; CDR3 DNA: TGTGCCAGCAGCCTAGAGGGAATCCATCAGCCCCAGCATTTT
D gene: TRBD1; CDR3 length: 15; V gene: TRBV5-6; clone size: .; J gene: TRBJ2-1; CDR3 protein: CASSFPGGSYNEQFF; CDR3 DNA: TGTGCCAGCAGCTTTCCAGGGGGCTCCTACAATGAGCAGTTCTTC
D gene: .; CDR3 length: 15; V gene: TRBV5-1; clone size: .; J gene: TRBJ2-3; CDR3 protein: CAIQGGGTSTDTQYF; CDR3 DNA: TGCGCCATCCAGGGAGGTGGGACTAGCACAGATACGCAGTATTTT
D gene: .; CDR3 length: 14; V gene: TRBV29-1; clone size: .; J gene: TRBJ1-1; CDR3 protein: CSVGGTGAYAEAFF; CDR3 DNA: TGCAGCGTTGGGGGGACTGGGGCATACGCTGAAGCTTTCTTT
D gene: .; CDR3 length: 11; V gene: TRBV9; clone size: .; J gene: TRBJ2-5; CDR3 protein: CASSAEETQYF; CDR3 DNA: TGTGCCAGCAGCGCGGAGGAGACCCAGTACTTC
D gene: .; CDR3 length: 14; V gene: TRBV28; clone size: .; J gene: TRBJ1-5; CDR3 protein: CASSLGLFNQPQHF; CDR3 DNA: TGTGCCAGCAGTTTGGGACTGTTCAATCAGCCCCAGCATTTT